The sequence of this T cell receptor (beta chain) was determined in a study of post-analysis software for immune sequencing data. The overall study: Both relapsing-remitting and secondary progressive multiple sclerosis featured among the disease courses, as did progressive-relapsing multiple sclerosis. Overall study findings and caveats: Comparison of patients with controls showed about 5 TRBV segments more frequent in patients, TRBV5-6, TRBV5-1 and TRBV20-1 among them. Controls had significantly higher normalized Chao1 diversity than multiple sclerosis patients.

Germline CDR1 and CDR2: MNHNY and SVGAGI (reference sequence). The CDR3 spans 14 residues. The ends lost 7 bases at V and 8 bases at J; junction bases unmatched: 13. Included in the TCR beta cDNA libraries were unique molecular identifiers. The yield from about 1 to 10 million T cells was roughly 500,000 cDNA molecules in total. TCRdb processed the PCR reads anew with MiXCR; each CDR3 protein has one entry. The table lists about 800,000 distinct CDR3 sequences, roughly 27% of them singletons, with more than 0.55% in the top ten. A note on this clonotype: The antigen remains undetermined.

The chain combines TRBV6-6 with TRBJ1-1; 7 nucleotides align to TRBD1. This TCR derives from a girl aged 5-17 years with multiple sclerosis. Sequencing was carried out using blood. The CDR3 nucleotides are TGTGCCAGCACCCTAGCCTCTCAAGGGGGCGAAGCTTTCTTT. Translated: CASTLASQGGEAFF.